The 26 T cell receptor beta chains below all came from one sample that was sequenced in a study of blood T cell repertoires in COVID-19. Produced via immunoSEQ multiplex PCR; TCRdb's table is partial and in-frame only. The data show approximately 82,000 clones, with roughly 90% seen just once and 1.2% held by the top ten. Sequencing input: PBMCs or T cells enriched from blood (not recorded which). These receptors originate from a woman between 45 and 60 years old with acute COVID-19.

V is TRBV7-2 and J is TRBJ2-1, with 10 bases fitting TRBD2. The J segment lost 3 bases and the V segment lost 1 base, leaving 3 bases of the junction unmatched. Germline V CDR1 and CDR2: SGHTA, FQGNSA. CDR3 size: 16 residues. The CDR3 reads CASSLVTSGDYNEQFF. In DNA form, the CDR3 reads TGTGCCAGCAGCTTAGTAACTAGCGGGGACTACAATGAGCAGTTCTTC.

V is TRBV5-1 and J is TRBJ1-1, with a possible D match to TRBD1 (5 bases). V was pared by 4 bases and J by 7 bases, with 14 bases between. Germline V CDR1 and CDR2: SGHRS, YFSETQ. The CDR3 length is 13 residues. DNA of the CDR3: TGCGCCAGCAGCACCTCGACAGCCCTTGAAGCTTTCTTT. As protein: CASSTSTALEAFF. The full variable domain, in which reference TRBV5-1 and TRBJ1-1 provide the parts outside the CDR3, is KAGVTQTPRYLIKTRGQQVTLSCSPISGHRSVSWYQQTPGQGLQFLFEYFSETQRNKGNFPGRFSGRQFSNSRSEMNVSTLELGDSALYLCASSTSTALEAFFGQGTRLTVV.

CDR3 region: CASSPRTDRRDEQFF. The CDR3 DNA follows: TGCGCCAGCAGCCCTAGGACAGATAGAAGGGATGAGCAGTTCTTC. The genes are TRBV5-1 and TRBJ2-1; D is perhaps TRBD1 (6 bases). Germline V gives CDR1 SGHRS, CDR2 YFSETQ. The V end was cut by 4 bases, the J end by 8 bases, with 19 bases between. The CDR3 runs 15 residues.

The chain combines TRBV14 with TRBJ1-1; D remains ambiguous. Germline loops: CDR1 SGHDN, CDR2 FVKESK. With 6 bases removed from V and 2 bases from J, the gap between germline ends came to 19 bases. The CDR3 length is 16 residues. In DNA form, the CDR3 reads TGTGCCAGCAGTCCAGTAGGGTATCCGGGAAACACTGAAGCTTTCTTT. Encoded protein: CASSPVGYPGNTEAFF.

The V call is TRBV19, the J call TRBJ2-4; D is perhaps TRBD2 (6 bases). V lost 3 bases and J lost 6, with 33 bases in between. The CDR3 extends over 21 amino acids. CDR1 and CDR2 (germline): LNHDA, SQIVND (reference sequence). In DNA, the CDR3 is TGTGCCAGTAGTATTTTCTCGTATACCGGCCTAACCCCGCGGAGGGGAAACATTCAGTACTTC. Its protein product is CASSIFSYTGLTPRRGNIQYF.

CDR3 protein: CASSPGQGSTDTQYF. The CDR3 region has the DNA TGCGCCAGCAGCCCGGGACAGGGGAGCACAGATACGCAGTATTTT. This chain connects TRBV4-1 to TRBJ2-3, with 10 bases matching TRBD1. The germline gives CDR1 MGHRA, CDR2 YSYEKL. Trimming took 4 bases from V and 0 from J; bases not matched to a gene: 1. This CDR3 has 15 amino acids.

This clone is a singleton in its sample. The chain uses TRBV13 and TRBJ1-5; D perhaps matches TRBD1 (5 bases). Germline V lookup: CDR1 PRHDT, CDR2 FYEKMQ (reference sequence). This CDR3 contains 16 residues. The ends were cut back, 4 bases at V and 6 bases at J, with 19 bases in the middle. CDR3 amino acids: CASSSTRVGLGQPQHF. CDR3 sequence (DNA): TGTGCCAGCAGCTCCACCCGGGTGGGGCTAGGTCAGCCCCAGCATTTT.

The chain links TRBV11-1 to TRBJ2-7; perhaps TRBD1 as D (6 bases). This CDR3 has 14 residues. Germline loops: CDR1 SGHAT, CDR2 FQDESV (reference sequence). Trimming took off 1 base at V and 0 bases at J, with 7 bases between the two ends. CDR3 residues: CASSLGDNSYEQYF. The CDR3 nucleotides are TGTGCCAGCAGCTTAGGGGACAACTCCTACGAGCAGTACTTC.

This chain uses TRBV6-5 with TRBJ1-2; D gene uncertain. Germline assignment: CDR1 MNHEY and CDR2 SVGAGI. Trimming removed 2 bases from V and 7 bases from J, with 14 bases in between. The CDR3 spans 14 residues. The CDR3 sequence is CASSYIRGAAGYTF. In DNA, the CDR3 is TGTGCCAGCAGTTACATTCGAGGTGCTGCTGGCTACACCTTC.

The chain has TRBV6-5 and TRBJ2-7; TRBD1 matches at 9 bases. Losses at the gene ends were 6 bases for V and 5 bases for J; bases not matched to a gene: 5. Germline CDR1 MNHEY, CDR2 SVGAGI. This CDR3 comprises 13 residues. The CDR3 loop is CASRQQGAHEQYF. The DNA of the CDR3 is TGTGCCAGCAGGCAACAGGGGGCCCACGAGCAGTACTTC.

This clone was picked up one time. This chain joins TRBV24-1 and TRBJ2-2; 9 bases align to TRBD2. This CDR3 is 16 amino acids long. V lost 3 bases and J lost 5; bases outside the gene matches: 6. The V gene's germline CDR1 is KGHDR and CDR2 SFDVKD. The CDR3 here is CATSDATSGITGELFF. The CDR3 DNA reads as TGTGCCACCAGTGATGCGACTAGCGGTATTACCGGGGAGCTGTTTTTT.

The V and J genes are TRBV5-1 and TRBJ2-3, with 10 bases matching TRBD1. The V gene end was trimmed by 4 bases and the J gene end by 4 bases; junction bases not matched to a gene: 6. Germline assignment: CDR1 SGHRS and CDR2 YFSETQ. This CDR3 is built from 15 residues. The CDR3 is CASSLTGTGADTQYF. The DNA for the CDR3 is TGCGCCAGCAGCCTTACCGGGACAGGGGCAGATACGCAGTATTTT.

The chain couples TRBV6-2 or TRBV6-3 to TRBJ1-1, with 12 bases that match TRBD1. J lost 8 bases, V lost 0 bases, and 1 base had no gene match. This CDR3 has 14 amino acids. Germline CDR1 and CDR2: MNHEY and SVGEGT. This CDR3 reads CASSYSGTGGEAFF. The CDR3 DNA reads TGTGCCAGCAGTTACTCTGGGACAGGGGGCGAAGCTTTCTTT.

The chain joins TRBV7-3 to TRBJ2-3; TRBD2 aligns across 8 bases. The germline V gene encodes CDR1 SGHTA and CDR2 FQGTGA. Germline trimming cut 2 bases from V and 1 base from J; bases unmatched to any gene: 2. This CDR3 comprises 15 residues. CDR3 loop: CASSLVAGRTDTQYF. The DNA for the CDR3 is TGTGCCAGCAGCTTAGTAGCGGGGCGCACAGATACGCAGTATTTT.

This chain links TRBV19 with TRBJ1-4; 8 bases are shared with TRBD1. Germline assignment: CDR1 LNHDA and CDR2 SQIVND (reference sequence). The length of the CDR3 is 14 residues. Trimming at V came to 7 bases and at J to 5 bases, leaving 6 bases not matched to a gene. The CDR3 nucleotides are TGTGCCAGTAAACGACAGGGGATGAATGAAAAACTGTTTTTT. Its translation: CASKRQGMNEKLFF.

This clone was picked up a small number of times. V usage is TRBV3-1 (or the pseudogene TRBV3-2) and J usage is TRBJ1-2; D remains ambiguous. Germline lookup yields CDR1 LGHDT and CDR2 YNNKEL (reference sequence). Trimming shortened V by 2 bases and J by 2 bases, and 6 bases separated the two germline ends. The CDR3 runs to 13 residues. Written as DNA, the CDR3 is TGTGCCAGCAGCCAACAATTCAACTATGGCTACACCTTC. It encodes CASSQQFNYGYTF.

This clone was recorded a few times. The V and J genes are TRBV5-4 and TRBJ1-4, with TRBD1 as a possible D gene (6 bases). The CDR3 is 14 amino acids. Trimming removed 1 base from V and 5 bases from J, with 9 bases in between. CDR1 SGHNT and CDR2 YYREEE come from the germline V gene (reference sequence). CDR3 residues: CASSLRQENEKLFF. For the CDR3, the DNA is TGTGCCAGCAGCTTGAGACAGGAGAATGAAAAACTGTTTTTT.

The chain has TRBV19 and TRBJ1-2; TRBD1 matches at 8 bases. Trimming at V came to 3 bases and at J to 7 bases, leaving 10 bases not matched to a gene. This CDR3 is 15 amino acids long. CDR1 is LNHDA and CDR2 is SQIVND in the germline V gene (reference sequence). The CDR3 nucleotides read TGTGCCAGTAGTATGATGGACAGGGTAGAATCTGGCTACACCTTC. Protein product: CASSMMDRVESGYTF.

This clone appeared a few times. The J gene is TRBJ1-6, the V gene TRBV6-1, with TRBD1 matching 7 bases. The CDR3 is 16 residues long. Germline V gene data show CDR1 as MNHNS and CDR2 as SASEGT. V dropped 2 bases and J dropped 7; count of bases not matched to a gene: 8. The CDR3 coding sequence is TGTGCCAGCAGTGAATCCGAGGGGGCCGGCAATTCACCCCTCCACTTT. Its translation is CASSESEGAGNSPLHF.

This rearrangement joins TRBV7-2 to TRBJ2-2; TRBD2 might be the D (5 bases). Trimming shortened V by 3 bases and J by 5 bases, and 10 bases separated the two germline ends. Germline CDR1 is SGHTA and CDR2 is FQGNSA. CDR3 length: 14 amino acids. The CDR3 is CASSFASSTGELFF. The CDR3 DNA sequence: TGTGCCAGCAGCTTTGCTAGCAGTACCGGGGAGCTGTTTTTT.

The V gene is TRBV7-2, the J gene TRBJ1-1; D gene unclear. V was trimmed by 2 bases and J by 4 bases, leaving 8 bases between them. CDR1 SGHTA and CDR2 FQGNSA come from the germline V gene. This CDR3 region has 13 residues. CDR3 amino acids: CASSLSSGTEAFF. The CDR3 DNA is TGTGCCAGCAGCTTATCGAGCGGCACTGAAGCTTTCTTT.

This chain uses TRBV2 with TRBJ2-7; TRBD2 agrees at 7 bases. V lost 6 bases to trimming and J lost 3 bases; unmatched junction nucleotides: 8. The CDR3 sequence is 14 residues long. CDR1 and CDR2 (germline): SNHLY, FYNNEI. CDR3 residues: CASRVGGRSYEQYF. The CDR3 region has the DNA TGTGCCAGCAGGGTTGGCGGGAGAAGCTACGAGCAGTACTTC.

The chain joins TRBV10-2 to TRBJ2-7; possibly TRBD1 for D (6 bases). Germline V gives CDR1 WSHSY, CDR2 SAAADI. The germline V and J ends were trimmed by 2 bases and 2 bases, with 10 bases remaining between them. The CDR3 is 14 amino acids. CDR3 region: CASSEGTTTYEQYF. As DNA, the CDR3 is TGCGCCAGCAGTGAGGGGACAACTACCTACGAGCAGTACTTC.

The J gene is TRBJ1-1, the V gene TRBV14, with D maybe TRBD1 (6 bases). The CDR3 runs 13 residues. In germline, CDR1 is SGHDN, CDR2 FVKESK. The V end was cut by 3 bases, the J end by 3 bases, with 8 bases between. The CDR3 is CASSQGAYTEAFF. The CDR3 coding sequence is TGTGCCAGCAGCCAGGGGGCATACACTGAAGCTTTCTTT.

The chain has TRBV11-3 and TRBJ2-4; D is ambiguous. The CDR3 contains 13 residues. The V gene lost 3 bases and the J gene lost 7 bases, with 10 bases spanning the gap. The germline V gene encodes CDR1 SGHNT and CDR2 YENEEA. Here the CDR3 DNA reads TGTGCCAGCAGCTTTTCCCTACGGAACATTCAGTACTTC. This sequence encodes CASSFSLRNIQYF.

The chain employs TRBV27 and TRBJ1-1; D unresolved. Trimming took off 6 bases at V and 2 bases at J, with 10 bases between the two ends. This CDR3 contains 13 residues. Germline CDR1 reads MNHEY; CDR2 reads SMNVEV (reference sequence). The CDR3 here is CASSSTTNTEAFF. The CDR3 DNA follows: TGTGCCAGCAGCTCTACTACTAACACTGAAGCTTTCTTT.